This entry describes one T cell receptor beta chain. Authors' analysis steps: Estimation of nucleated cell counts was performed using reference gene primer amplification. Sequenced by immunoSEQ multiplex PCR; TCRdb stores in-frame clones only, minus some. V and J calls and clone size are given by that table; D and trimming were obtained from the DNA. The sample shows tens of thousands of clones, 70% to 85% of them seen only once. This sample was taken from a study of blood T cell repertoires in COVID-19. Study in general: From T cells, B-cell-depleted T cells, or PBMCs came the material, which was cDNA or gDNA.

The CDR3 runs 13 residues. Trimming pared 2 bases from V and 2 bases from J, leaving 7 bases between. This rearrangement joins TRBV12-3 or TRBV12-4 to TRBJ2-7; D not certain. The receptor was isolated from an older woman with acute or convalescent COVID-19. Sequenced sample: peripheral blood. The CDR3: CASSLSQTYEQYF. The CDR3 region has the DNA TGTGCCAGCAGTTTATCCCAGACCTACGAGCAGTACTTC.